This T cell receptor (beta chain) was captured by sequencing in a study of OX40 agonist ivuxolimab in advanced cancers. Study at large: Three patients had partial responses: one hepatocellular carcinoma, two cutaneous melanoma.

The data were produced by immunoSEQ multiplex PCR, yet TCRdb's version contains in-frame clones alone and is incomplete. This table holds over 30,000 clones, roughly 80% found once. There are a few counts of this clone. Antigen specificity is unknown. Study-wide results and limits: Mean expanded clone counts were higher in CD8+ than CD4+ T cells. Nonresponders included some who also had low normalized T-cell clonal expansion.

Patients were ruled out by autoimmune disease history or systemic immunosuppression. Germline values: CDR1 KGHSH, CDR2 LQKENI. Trimming pared 2 bases from V and 5 bases from J, leaving 9 bases between. This CDR3 has 13 residues. The rearrangement joins TRBV18 to TRBJ2-5; D gene uncertain. The specimen was CD4+ or CD8+ T cells sorted from blood, collected in a trial of the OX40 agonist ivuxolimab. The TCR comes from an adult with an advanced solid tumor such as melanoma, head and neck, liver or kidney cancer. Here the CDR3 reads CASSPGSKETQYF. CDR3 coding DNA: TGTGCCAGCTCACCAGGCAGCAAGGAGACCCAGTACTTC.